The rows below give T cell receptor beta chains drawn from one sample of a study of blood T cell repertoires in COVID-19. TCRdb's copy holds only in-frame clones and misses some; the assay was immunoSEQ multiplex PCR. The data contain 160,000 or so clones, 65% to 85% of them seen just once; the ten biggest clones take up 4.5% to 7.5%. The sample was PBMCs or T cells enriched from blood (not recorded which). Every receptor here comes from a man between 40 and 49 years old who had recovered from COVID-19. Each CDR3 is given with its conserved first and last residue. Each record gives: V gene, clone size, D gene, J gene, CDR3 DNA, CDR3 protein. A D gene is named only where the DNA matches it firmly. The listing skips clone size in some rows; elsewhere it reads once, few, many or a size class.

V gene: TRBV18; clone size: NA; D gene: NA; J gene: TRBJ1-2; CDR3 DNA: TGTGCCAGCTCACCACGGACAGAGGGTGATGGCTACACCTTC; CDR3 protein: CASSPRTEGDGYTF
V gene: TRBV7-6; clone size: NA; D gene: NA; J gene: TRBJ1-1; CDR3 DNA: TGTGCCAGCACCGTTGTAGAAGACGGAGACACTGAAGCTTTCTTT; CDR3 protein: CASTVVEDGDTEAFF
V gene: TRBV10-3; clone size: few; D gene: TRBD1; J gene: TRBJ2-5; CDR3 DNA: TGTGCCATCAGTGATGAAGGGGGCAGTCGGGAGACCCAGTACTTC; CDR3 protein: CAISDEGGSRETQYF
V gene: TRBV27; clone size: NA; D gene: TRBD2; J gene: TRBJ2-3; CDR3 DNA: TGTGCCAGCAGTTCTGTCCGGCGGGGGGGCGTGGATACGCAGTATTTT; CDR3 protein: CASSSVRRGGVDTQYF
V gene: TRBV5-1; clone size: NA; D gene: TRBD1; J gene: TRBJ2-2; CDR3 DNA: TGCGCCAGCAGCTCAGGGGGCCAGAACACCGGGGAGCTGTTTTTT; CDR3 protein: CASSSGGQNTGELFF
V gene: TRBV9; clone size: NA; D gene: NA; J gene: TRBJ2-1; CDR3 DNA: TGTGCCAGCAGCACACCCTCTAGAGAGGAGCAGTTCTTC; CDR3 protein: CASSTPSREEQFF
V gene: TRBV2; clone size: NA; D gene: NA; J gene: TRBJ1-6; CDR3 DNA: TGTGCCAGCCGGACCGGACAGAGTTCTTCACCCCTCCACTTT; CDR3 protein: CASRTGQSSSPLHF
V gene: TRBV3-1/TRBV3-2; clone size: few; D gene: NA; J gene: TRBJ1-6; CDR3 DNA: TGTGCCAGCAGCCAAGACGGGGGGAACGATTCACCCCTCCACTTT; CDR3 protein: CASSQDGGNDSPLHF
V gene: TRBV12-3/TRBV12-4; clone size: NA; D gene: TRBD1; J gene: TRBJ1-6; CDR3 DNA: TGTGCCACCCTCCGGGACAGGGACTCACCCCTCCACTTT; CDR3 protein: CATLRDRDSPLHF
V gene: TRBV14; clone size: NA; D gene: NA; J gene: TRBJ1-1; CDR3 DNA: TGTGCCAGCAGCCGGGCGGGGGGTTTGGGGATAACTGAAGCTTTCTTT; CDR3 protein: CASSRAGGLGITEAFF
V gene: TRBV29-1; clone size: once; D gene: TRBD1; J gene: TRBJ1-1; CDR3 DNA: TGCAGCGTTCAGGACAGGGTTTACACTGAAGCTTTCTTT; CDR3 protein: CSVQDRVYTEAFF
V gene: TRBV29-1; clone size: few; D gene: TRBD1; J gene: TRBJ2-5; CDR3 DNA: TGCAGCGTTGATTCGACAGGGGGCTACCAAGAGACCCAGTACTTC; CDR3 protein: CSVDSTGGYQETQYF
V gene: TRBV29-1; clone size: NA; D gene: TRBD1; J gene: TRBJ2-2; CDR3 DNA: TGCAGCGCGCGGACAGGGAACACCGGGGAGCTGTTTTTT; CDR3 protein: CSARTGNTGELFF
V gene: TRBV7-2; clone size: NA; D gene: TRBD1; J gene: TRBJ1-5; CDR3 DNA: TGTGCCAGCAGCCCGGACAGGGGCAGAAGCCAGCCCCAGCATTTT; CDR3 protein: CASSPDRGRSQPQHF
V gene: TRBV7-8; clone size: NA; D gene: TRBD2; J gene: TRBJ2-7; CDR3 DNA: TGTGCCAGCAGCTTAGCAGGGGGGACTAGCGAGCAGTACTTC; CDR3 protein: CASSLAGGTSEQYF
V gene: TRBV10-3; clone size: once; D gene: NA; J gene: TRBJ1-2; CDR3 DNA: TGTGCCATCAGTGAGTCGGGTGGGAGTCCCCAGGACGGCTACACCTTC; CDR3 protein: CAISESGGSPQDGYTF
V gene: TRBV11-1; clone size: NA; D gene: NA; J gene: TRBJ2-1; CDR3 DNA: TGTGCCAGCAGCTTAGGCGGTGAGCAGTTCTTC; CDR3 protein: CASSLGGEQFF
V gene: TRBV24-1; clone size: NA; D gene: NA; J gene: TRBJ1-1; CDR3 DNA: TGTGCCACCAGTGATGCGCGGTATGATTGGACTGAAGCTTTCTTT; CDR3 protein: CATSDARYDWTEAFF
V gene: TRBV2; clone size: NA; D gene: NA; J gene: TRBJ1-2; CDR3 DNA: TGTGCCAGCATCCGAAAGATGGGCCCCGCCGATGGCTACACCTTC; CDR3 protein: CASIRKMGPADGYTF
V gene: TRBV5-6; clone size: once; D gene: NA; J gene: TRBJ1-5; CDR3 DNA: TGTGCCAGCAGCTTGGGGAGGGATAGCAATCAGCCCCAGCATTTT; CDR3 protein: CASSLGRDSNQPQHF
V gene: TRBV2; clone size: NA; D gene: TRBD1; J gene: TRBJ1-6; CDR3 DNA: TGTGCCAGCAGATTCGGGACAGGGGAATCACCCCTCCACTTT; CDR3 protein: CASRFGTGESPLHF
V gene: TRBV18; clone size: NA; D gene: TRBD1; J gene: TRBJ2-5; CDR3 DNA: TGTGCCAGCTCACCCGGGACAGGCATGCAAGAGACCCAGTACTTC; CDR3 protein: CASSPGTGMQETQYF
V gene: TRBV11-2; clone size: NA; D gene: NA; J gene: TRBJ2-1; CDR3 DNA: TGTGCCAGCAGCACCCTGACAGGAAAGGTCAATGAGCAGTTCTTC; CDR3 protein: CASSTLTGKVNEQFF
V gene: TRBV29-1; clone size: NA; D gene: NA; J gene: TRBJ2-3; CDR3 DNA: TGCAGCGTCCTCCCGGGACTGCACACAGATACGCAGTATTTT; CDR3 protein: CSVLPGLHTDTQYF
V gene: TRBV18; clone size: few; D gene: NA; J gene: TRBJ1-2; CDR3 DNA: TGTGCCAGCTCACCACCGGGGCGATCTAACTATGGCTACACCTTC; CDR3 protein: CASSPPGRSNYGYTF
V gene: TRBV25-1; clone size: few; D gene: TRBD1; J gene: TRBJ2-6; CDR3 DNA: TGTGCCAGCAGTGGACAGGGGCTCTCTGGGGCCAACGTCCTGACTTTC; CDR3 protein: CASSGQGLSGANVLTF
V gene: TRBV15; clone size: NA; D gene: TRBD2; J gene: TRBJ2-3; CDR3 DNA: TGTGCCACCAGCAGAGGCAGGGGCTTTGTAGCGGGGGAACCCACAGATACGCAGTATTTT; CDR3 protein: CATSRGRGFVAGEPTDTQYF
V gene: TRBV7-6; clone size: NA; D gene: TRBD2; J gene: TRBJ2-1; CDR3 DNA: TGTGCCAGCAGCTTGGGTAGCGGGGGGGATCATAATGAGCAGTTCTTC; CDR3 protein: CASSLGSGGDHNEQFF
V gene: TRBV7-8; clone size: NA; D gene: NA; J gene: TRBJ1-1; CDR3 DNA: TGTGCCAGCAGCAACAAGCGTGACACTGAAGCTTTCTTT; CDR3 protein: CASSNKRDTEAFF
V gene: TRBV19; clone size: few; D gene: NA; J gene: TRBJ1-1; CDR3 DNA: TGTGCCAGTAGTATTAGCAGGGTGAACACTGAAGCTTTCTTT; CDR3 protein: CASSISRVNTEAFF
V gene: TRBV30; clone size: NA; D gene: TRBD1; J gene: TRBJ2-1; CDR3 DNA: TGTGCCTGGAGCGACCATCCGGGACAGTACAATGAGCAGTTCTTC; CDR3 protein: CAWSDHPGQYNEQFF
V gene: TRBV10-1; clone size: NA; D gene: NA; J gene: TRBJ1-1; CDR3 DNA: TGCGCCAGCAGTGCGGGATTTTCGAACACTGAAGCTTTCTTT; CDR3 protein: CASSAGFSNTEAFF
V gene: TRBV9; clone size: NA; D gene: TRBD2; J gene: TRBJ2-2; CDR3 DNA: TGTGCCAGCAGCGCCGTGGCACTAGCGGGGGGGCATACCGGGGAGCTGTTTTTT; CDR3 protein: CASSAVALAGGHTGELFF
V gene: TRBV20-1; clone size: NA; D gene: NA; J gene: TRBJ1-4; CDR3 DNA: TGCAGTGCTAGTCACCCCGGGGGGGGGACCGCCAGTGAAAAACTGTTTTTT; CDR3 protein: CSASHPGGGTASEKLFF
V gene: TRBV15; clone size: NA; D gene: NA; J gene: TRBJ2-7; CDR3 DNA: TGTGCCACCAGCAGAGATGCCAGGGGTCCCTACGAGCAGTACTTC; CDR3 protein: CATSRDARGPYEQYF
V gene: TRBV2; clone size: NA; D gene: NA; J gene: TRBJ1-3; CDR3 DNA: TGTGCCGGGAAGGACAGCTTCCCCTCTGGAAACACCATATATTTT; CDR3 protein: CAGKDSFPSGNTIYF
V gene: TRBV6-5; clone size: once; D gene: NA; J gene: TRBJ1-1; CDR3 DNA: TGTGCCAGCAGTTCCACAGGGAACACTGAAGCTTTCTTT; CDR3 protein: CASSSTGNTEAFF
V gene: TRBV5-1; clone size: NA; D gene: NA; J gene: TRBJ2-7; CDR3 DNA: TGCGCCAGCAGCTCCACAGGCTCCTACGAGCAGTACTTC; CDR3 protein: CASSSTGSYEQYF
V gene: TRBV5-6; clone size: few; D gene: TRBD1; J gene: TRBJ1-3; CDR3 DNA: TGTGCCAGCAGCTTGGTGACAGGGGGCCGGAACACCATATATTTT; CDR3 protein: CASSLVTGGRNTIYF
V gene: TRBV18; clone size: once; D gene: TRBD1; J gene: TRBJ1-2; CDR3 DNA: TGTGCCAGCTCACTTGGACAGGGAGCTAACTATGGCTACACCTTC; CDR3 protein: CASSLGQGANYGYTF
V gene: TRBV2; clone size: NA; D gene: TRBD2; J gene: TRBJ2-3; CDR3 DNA: TGTGCCAGCAGTTGGACTAGCGGGGAGATATTATCTAGCACAGATACGCAGTATTTT; CDR3 protein: CASSWTSGEILSSTDTQYF
V gene: TRBV5-4; clone size: NA; D gene: NA; J gene: TRBJ1-1; CDR3 DNA: TGTGCCAGCAGCCCTCCAGGGTCGGCGAGAACTGAAGCTTTCTTT; CDR3 protein: CASSPPGSARTEAFF
V gene: TRBV3-1/TRBV3-2; clone size: NA; D gene: TRBD1; J gene: TRBJ2-3; CDR3 DNA: TGTGCCAGCAGCTTTCGGGACAGGGTAACAGATACGCAGTATTTT; CDR3 protein: CASSFRDRVTDTQYF